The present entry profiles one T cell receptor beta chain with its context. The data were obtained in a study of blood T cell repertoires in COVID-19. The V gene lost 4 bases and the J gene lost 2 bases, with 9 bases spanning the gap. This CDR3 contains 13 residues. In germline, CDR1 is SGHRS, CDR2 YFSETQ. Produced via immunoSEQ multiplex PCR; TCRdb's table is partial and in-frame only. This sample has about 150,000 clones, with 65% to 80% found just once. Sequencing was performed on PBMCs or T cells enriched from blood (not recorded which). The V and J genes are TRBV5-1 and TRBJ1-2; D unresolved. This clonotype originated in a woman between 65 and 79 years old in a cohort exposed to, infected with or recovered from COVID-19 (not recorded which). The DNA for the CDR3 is TGCGCCAGCAGCGCCGACGGGAACTATGGCTACACCTTC. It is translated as CASSADGNYGYTF.